The TCR beta chain described here comes from a study of PD-1 blockade in classical Hodgkin lymphoma (TCRdb year 2020). Study-wide context: Nivolumab dosing was 3 mg/kg intravenously every 2 weeks, continuing until either disease progression or unacceptable toxicity. To define a peripheral blood immune signature of response to PD-1 blockade in classical Hodgkin lymphoma, the study combined TCR beta sequencing with CyTOF. Results and caveats for the whole study, not just this receptor: Only a single clinical trial cohort was studied, and what caused the repertoire differences, possibly disease activity or prior therapy, remained undefined. Lower diversity was seen in patients whose nivolumab began less than 1 year after ASCT, and these patients were left out of later analyses so that immune reconstitution would not confound the results. A significant rise by C4D1 was seen in CD4+ but not CD8+ TCR diversity (p=0.0027 vs p=0.16), with the rise being most apparent in complete responders (p=0.02). Baseline diversity similar to that of newly diagnosed patients was observed in trial patients achieving complete response, whereas significantly lower diversity was observed in partial responders and progressors. Baseline TCR diversity was reported to be lower in newly diagnosed patients than in healthy donors and to be lower still in relapsed/refractory patients.

The sample's time point label is to be understood as: cycle 4 day 1 (C4D1), after five to seven weeks of nivolumab. Relapse after autologous stem cell transplantation had occurred in all trial patients, and cohorts A, B and C were distinguished by prior brentuximab vedotin exposure. The trial cohort comprised 60 or so patients with relapsed/refractory classical Hodgkin lymphoma whose best overall responses were complete response, partial response or progressive disease. Single-agent nivolumab was administered to trial patients in the multi-cohort phase II CheckMate 205 trial. An independent review committee assessed best overall response using the 2007 International Working Group response criteria. Trial PBMCs were collected immediately before nivolumab initiation (C1D1) and during therapy at cycle 2 day 1 and cycle 4 day 1. Peripheral blood was collected in 8 mL Vacutainer Cell Preparation Tubes, from which PBMCs were isolated by centrifugation and then cryopreserved.

Worth noting for this clone: Its antigen is currently not known. No base quality information exists; no much larger clone differs at one position.

The germline ends are 15 bases apart after V is trimmed by 0 bases and J by 4 bases. As encoded in the germline V gene, CDR1 is SGHRS while CDR2 is YFSETQ. From the cysteine through the phenylalanine, the CDR3 covers 16 amino acids. The entry retains the CDR3 DNA only, 48 bases that are in frame from base 1. Genomic DNA was isolated using the Qiagen DNeasy kit from unsorted PBMCs as well as from negatively selected CD4+ and CD8+ fractions. Amplification of TCR beta CDR3 regions was done by immunoSEQ multiplex PCR with primers that anneal to V and J segments. A synthetic immune receptor repertoire was used to minimize amplification bias, and any residual bias was removed computationally once sequencing was done. The study's own analysis went as follows. Custom Python scripts were used to quantify repertoire diversity as the Shannon entropy index. Unsorted, CD4+ and CD8+ repertoires were examined separately, except in combined analyses, for which CD4+ and CD8+ sequences were merged in silico. Clonal expansion was defined as at least a 2-fold frequency increase after treatment relative to C1D1, with a pseudocount of 0.5 for undetected baseline clones. Clones with 0 or 1 copy at C1D1 were defined as singleton clones, while clones with 2 or more copies were defined as non-singleton clones. Clones expanded in unsorted samples were labelled as CD4+, CD8+ or unknown by matching protein sequences in sorted samples from the same patient. Wilcoxon tests on paired samples were used to test changes in diversity from C1D1 to C4D1. TCRdb stores this immuneACCESS table with in-frame sequences only. Part of the clones is absent; in the studies checked, under half of the shortfall reflects unresolved V genes, and no reason is known for the rest. For V, J and clone size, that table is used; D and trimming come from the DNA. Recorded for this sample are roughly 50,000 clones; nearly 90% of them occurred a single time. Roughly 14% of the sample is held by the ten biggest clonotypes.

This TCR derives from a human donor with classical Hodgkin lymphoma. The sequence joins TRBV5-1 to TRBJ2-3, with the D gene not clear enough to name. The material was peripheral blood mononuclear cells (PBMCs), obtained before the fourth cycle of nivolumab. The sequence in DNA is TGCGCCAGCAGCTTGGGGTTCGGTGGGGATGCAGATACGCAGTATTTT. Its protein is CASSLGFGGDADTQYF.